The TCR beta chain under discussion was sequenced for a study of response to subunit inactivated influenza vaccine. Findings of the study overall: Each seasonal flu vaccination may recruit only limited new T cells, authors suggested.

TCRdb used MiXCR to reprocess the RT-PCR reads, holding one entry per CDR3 protein. This table has some 480,000 distinct CDR3 sequences, 9.5% to 13% appearing once. In regard to this clonotype: Its antigen remains unknown.

This CDR3 has 13 residues. The ends were cut back, 4 bases at V and 6 bases at J, with 12 bases in the middle. Germline CDR1 LGHDT, CDR2 YNNKEL (reference sequence). The receptor was isolated from a man over 45 who received an inactivated influenza vaccine. The sample consisted of PBMCs from blood, taken 45 days after vaccination. This chain links TRBV3-1 with TRBJ1-2; weak D call: TRBD1 (5 bases). The DNA for the CDR3 is TGTGCCAGCAGCCGAAAGACAGTTGATGGCTACACCTTC. Protein sequence: CASSRKTVDGYTF.